These 26 T cell receptor beta chains share one sample of origin, sequenced in a study of cytomegalovirus exposure and HLA in healthy donors. Amplification used 60 Vbeta primers and 13 Jbeta primers. Clones were sequenced by immunoSEQ multiplex PCR, and TCRdb holds only the in-frame ones, with some missing. The sample consists of more than 90,000 clones, about 76% of them appearing once. Sequencing used PBMCs. Receptors were obtained from a man aged 35-49 years in good health and CMV-seropositive.

This clone was detected only a few times. The V and J genes are TRBV28 and TRBJ1-4; 10 nucleotides agree with TRBD1. The CDR3 covers 15 residues. After removal of 5 bases from V and 5 bases from J, the junction contained 5 bases not matched to a gene. The germline V gene encodes CDR1 MDHEN and CDR2 SYDVKM. The CDR3 spells CASSADRGLNEKLFF. In nucleotides, the CDR3 is TGTGCCAGCAGTGCTGACAGGGGGCTAAATGAAAAACTGTTTTTT.

This clone has only one observation. This sequence joins TRBV12-1 and TRBJ2-7; whether TRBD2, the table's D call, matches the DNA was not checked. TRBV12-1 is an annotated pseudogene. The CDR3 has 18 amino acids. CDR3 DNA sequence: TGTGCCAGCAGCTTTTTTCCCGGGGGAAGCTCCACGGTATACGAGCAGTACTTC. Protein sequence: CASSFFPGGSSTVYEQYF.

The rearrangement uses TRBV9 and TRBJ2-3, with D possibly being TRBD2 (7 bases). The V end lost 2 bases, the J end lost 0 bases, and 10 bases lay between the germline ends. The germline V gene encodes CDR1 SGDLS and CDR2 YYNGEE. This CDR3 contains 15 residues. This CDR3 is CASSVGGLSTDTQYF. For the CDR3, the DNA is TGTGCCAGCAGCGTCGGGGGGCTCAGCACAGATACGCAGTATTTT.

The rearrangement uses TRBV4-2 and TRBJ1-5; D is perhaps TRBD1 (6 bases). Germline V lookup: CDR1 LGHNA, CDR2 YNFKEQ. The CDR3 totals 15 residues. Between the trimmed V and J ends, which lost 1 base and 3 bases, there was a span of 10 bases. This CDR3 is CASSQGQATNQPQHF. CDR3 nucleotides: TGTGCCAGCAGCCAAGGACAGGCAACCAATCAGCCCCAGCATTTT.

This rearrangement joins TRBV5-1 to TRBJ2-5, with TRBD2 matching over 8 bases. Per the germline V gene, CDR1 is SGHRS and CDR2 is YFSETQ. The CDR3 runs to 15 residues. V shed 4 bases and J 4 bases; nucleotides not matched to a gene: 9. CDR3 nucleotide sequence: TGCGCCAGCAGCGATAGCGGGACCGGAGGAGAGACCCAGTACTTC. Translating it yields CASSDSGTGGETQYF.

The genes are TRBV11-1 and TRBJ2-7; perhaps TRBD1 as D (6 bases). Germline-derived CDR1 and CDR2 are SGHAT and FQDESV (reference sequence). V was cut by 7 bases and J by 1 base, with 14 bases left in between. CDR3 length: 14 amino acids. In nucleotides, the CDR3 is TGTGCCAGCACCCGTGGGGGCAGGTCCTACGAGCAGTACTTC. Amino acid sequence: CASTRGGRSYEQYF.

V usage is TRBV10-3 and J usage is TRBJ2-3; D might be TRBD2 (7 bases). Germline V gene data show CDR1 as ENHRY and CDR2 as SYGVKD. CDR3 length: 13 amino acids. V gave up 4 bases and J gave up 6 bases, with 11 bases separating them. The CDR3 reads CAISAGGRDTQYF. CDR3 nucleotide sequence: TGTGCCATCAGTGCGGGGGGCAGGGATACGCAGTATTTT.

This rearrangement joins TRBV6-5 to TRBJ2-5; D is uncertain. This CDR3 has 14 residues. The germline V and J ends were trimmed by 5 bases and 4 bases, with 14 bases remaining between them. From germline, CDR1 is MNHEY and CDR2 SVGAGI. In nucleotides, the CDR3 is TGTGCCAGCAGTCCCCTAAGATTAACAGAGACCCAGTACTTC. The encoded protein is CASSPLRLTETQYF.

The V and J genes are TRBV18 and TRBJ2-7; weak D call: TRBD1 (6 bases). CDR3 length equals 14 residues. Germline V gene sequence: CDR1 KGHSH, CDR2 LQKENI. With 0 bases removed from V and 2 bases from J, the gap between germline ends came to 8 bases. CDR3 protein: CASSPPTGTYEQYF. The CDR3 nucleotides are TGTGCCAGCTCACCACCGACAGGAACCTACGAGCAGTACTTC.

This chain connects TRBV5-1 to TRBJ2-5, with a weak D call TRBD1 (6 bases). Germline lookup yields CDR1 SGHRS and CDR2 YFSETQ. This CDR3 has 15 amino acids. V dropped 1 base and J dropped 3 bases, with 13 bases sitting between them. CDR3 loop: CASSLQDRTEETQYF. The CDR3 nucleotides are TGCGCCAGCAGCTTGCAAGACAGGACGGAAGAGACCCAGTACTTC.

This clone was seen more than once but under ten times. The chain couples TRBV5-6 to TRBJ2-7, with D maybe TRBD1 (6 bases). The ends were cut back, 4 bases at V and 6 bases at J, with 11 bases in the middle. This CDR3 comprises 12 residues. Germline V gives CDR1 SGHDT, CDR2 YYEEEE. The CDR3 loop reads CASSGWGLEQYF. CDR3 nucleotides: TGTGCCAGCAGCGGCTGGGGGCTCGAGCAGTACTTC.

This sequence joins TRBV9 and TRBJ2-7; 7 bases line up with TRBD2. The assigned J gene may be wrong: the sequence end matches TRBJ2-1 better. The V gene's germline CDR1 is SGDLS and CDR2 YYNGEE. The CDR3 is made up of 18 amino acids. CDR3 coding DNA: TGTGCCAGCAGCGTAGCGGGAGGAGGAGGGGCTCTCTACAATGAGCAGTTCTTC. Residues: CASSVAGGGGALYNEQFF.

The chain combines TRBV5-6 with TRBJ2-1; no clear D gene. The CDR3 is made up of 14 amino acids. Between the trimmed V and J ends, which lost 0 bases and 5 bases, there was a span of 9 bases. Germline V gene data show CDR1 as SGHDT and CDR2 as YYEEEE. CDR3: CASSLGAGHNEQFF. Written as DNA, the CDR3 is TGTGCCAGCAGCTTGGGGGCAGGTCACAATGAGCAGTTCTTC.

J is TRBJ2-7 and V is TRBV7-2, with D unresolved. Germline assignment: CDR1 SGHTA and CDR2 FQGNSA. The V and J ends lost 7 bases and 4 bases respectively, with 8 bases between them. CDR3 length equals 11 residues. Here the CDR3 reads CASTSGYEQYF. The CDR3 DNA sequence: TGTGCCAGCACCTCCGGTTACGAGCAGTACTTC.

This clone turned up a few times. The genes are TRBV2 and TRBJ1-1; a possible D gene is TRBD1 (6 bases). CDR3 length equals 14 residues. The V end lost 6 bases, the J end lost 6 bases, and 17 bases lay between the germline ends. Germline lookup yields CDR1 SNHLY and CDR2 FYNNEI. CDR3 in DNA: TGTGCCAGCAGCCCCTCACAGGGTTGGGCTGAAGCTTTCTTT. As protein: CASSPSQGWAEAFF.

V gene TRBV7-9 combines with J gene TRBJ2-3; 7 bases are shared with TRBD2. The J segment lost 6 bases and the V segment lost 1 base, leaving 7 bases of the junction unmatched. CDR1 is SEHNR and CDR2 is FQNEAQ in the germline V gene (reference sequence). The CDR3 has 15 amino acids. The CDR3: CASSLGSGGGDTQYF. The DNA for the CDR3 is TGTGCCAGCAGCTTAGGTTCGGGAGGAGGCGATACGCAGTATTTT.

V gene TRBV27 combines with J gene TRBJ1-5, with a weak D call TRBD1 (6 bases). The ends were cut back, 1 base at V and 0 bases at J, with 22 bases in the middle. The CDR3 consists of 20 residues. Germline V CDR1 and CDR2: MNHEY, SMNVEV (reference sequence). In nucleotides, the CDR3 is TGTGCCAGCAGTTTATATCTACAGGGCGAAACCGGTTATAGCAATCAGCCCCAGCATTTT. Residues: CASSLYLQGETGYSNQPQHF.

The chain recombines TRBV2 with TRBJ2-3; 9 bases map to TRBD1. The CDR3 covers 14 residues. Germline V gene lookup returns CDR1 SNHLY and CDR2 FYNNEI. J was trimmed by 1 base and V by 6 bases; bases with no gene match: 2. This CDR3 is CASSRDRGTDTQYF. DNA of the CDR3: TGTGCCAGCAGCCGGGACAGGGGCACAGATACGCAGTATTTT. The variable domain in full, completed from reference TRBV2 and TRBJ2-3, reads EPEVTQTPSHQVTQMGQEVILRCVPISNHLYFYWYRQILGQKVEFLVSFYNNEISEKSEIFDDQFSVERPDGSNFTLKIRSTKLEDSAMYFCASSRDRGTDTQYFGPGTRLTVL.

The count of this clone is one. One end of the junction does not line up with germline, which may come from a read error. The chain uses TRBV23-1 and TRBJ1-5; D perhaps matches TRBD1 (5 bases). TRBV23-1 counts as an open reading frame of uncertain function. CDR3 length equals 15 residues. CDR3 region: CASTQAGWGNQPQHF. The CDR3 coding sequence is TGCGCCAGCACTCAAGCAGGGTGGGGAAATCAGCCCCAGCATTTT.

This clone was detected once. The chain recombines TRBV28 with TRBJ1-2, with D maybe TRBD1 (5 bases). Germline lookup yields CDR1 MDHEN and CDR2 SYDVKM. The length of the CDR3 is 13 residues. V dropped 8 bases and J dropped 4 bases, with 14 bases sitting between them. The CDR3 here is CASWGGVGYGYTF. The CDR3 DNA reads as TGTGCCAGCTGGGGGGGAGTGGGCTATGGCTACACCTTC.

This chain connects TRBV5-6 to TRBJ2-7; 9 bases line up with TRBD2. Per germline, CDR1 SGHDT and CDR2 YYEEEE. The trim removed 2 bases at V and 4 bases at J, leaving 7 bases unmatched. The CDR3 consists of 15 residues. The CDR3 loop is CASSFLGGGAYEQYF. The CDR3 DNA sequence: TGTGCCAGCAGCTTCTTAGGCGGGGGGGCGTACGAGCAGTACTTC.

The chain employs TRBV2 and TRBJ2-1, with 8 bases lining up with TRBD2. Per the germline V gene, CDR1 is SNHLY and CDR2 is FYNNEI. The CDR3 runs 14 residues. V trimming: 10 bases; J trimming: 4 bases; junction bases outside the gene matches: 9. CDR3 protein: CATHGGGPYNEQFF. The CDR3 DNA sequence: TGTGCCACCCATGGCGGGGGGCCTTACAATGAGCAGTTCTTC.

This chain links TRBV5-4 with TRBJ2-7; TRBD2 matches at 8 bases. V trimming: 1 base; J trimming: 3 bases; junction bases outside the gene matches: 6. The CDR3 has 15 residues. CDR1 and CDR2 (germline): SGHNT, YYREEE (reference sequence). The CDR3: CASSLRSSGYYEQYF. The DNA of the CDR3 is TGTGCCAGCAGCTTGAGGTCTAGCGGGTACTACGAGCAGTACTTC.

The chain uses TRBV5-8 and TRBJ2-2; no clear D gene. Trimming stripped 0 bases from V and 7 bases from J, with 7 bases between. The germline V gene has CDR1 SGHTS and CDR2 YDEGEE. This CDR3 has 13 amino acids. CDR3 DNA: TGTGCCAGCAGCTTGGTACGGTACGGGGAGCTGTTTTTT. It translates to CASSLVRYGELFF.

The table lists this clone with a count of one. The chain recombines TRBV19 with TRBJ1-2; D remains unclear. The germline gives CDR1 LNHDA, CDR2 SQIVND (reference sequence). The CDR3 spans 14 residues. V was cut by 3 bases and J by 2 bases, with 10 bases left in between. CDR3 nucleotide sequence: TGTGCCAGTAGTATGTGGGGAGTGAACTATGGCTACACCTTC. Protein product: CASSMWGVNYGYTF. The variable domain in full, completed from reference TRBV19 and TRBJ1-2, reads DGGITQSPKYLFRKEGQNVTLSCEQNLNHDAMYWYRQDPGQGLRLIYYSQIVNDFQKGDIAEGYSVSREKKESFPLTVTSAQKNPTAFYLCASSMWGVNYGYTFGSGTRLTVV.

The chain has TRBV5-1 and TRBJ2-5; TRBD2 might be the D (5 bases). The CDR3 totals 14 residues. The V end was cut by 0 bases, the J end by 2 bases, with 8 bases between. Germline V lookup: CDR1 SGHRS, CDR2 YFSETQ. DNA of the CDR3: TGCGCCAGCAGCTTGGGATCGGGGCAAGAGACCCAGTACTTC. It encodes CASSLGSGQETQYF.